These T cell receptor beta chains were read from a single sample in a study of radiotherapy plus CTLA-4 blockade in lung cancer. TCRdb keeps only in-frame clones here, not all; method: immunoSEQ multiplex PCR. The data hold some 96,000 clones, with 70% to 90% observed a single time. The sample was peripheral blood, taken from a patient treated with radiotherapy plus ipilimumab. The receptors shown here come from a human donor with non-small cell lung cancer that progressed on radiotherapy plus ipilimumab. CDR3s include the opening cysteine and the closing phenylalanine or tryptophan.

v_call	cdr3_length	j_call	cdr3_aa
TRBV9	16	TRBJ2-1	CASNPTGLAAYNEQFF
TRBV2	16	TRBJ2-2	CASKSSSGSGTGELFF
TRBV7-2	12	TRBJ2-3	CASSPLVNTQYF
TRBV9	15	TRBJ1-1	CASSVEVGMHTEAFF
TRBV18	15	TRBJ2-1	CASSPLSQGAGEQFF
TRBV5-8	12	TRBJ1-3	CASRDIGNTIYF
TRBV30	13	TRBJ1-1	CAWNGGANTEAFF
TRBV6-5	13	TRBJ2-1	CASSYLAYNEQFF
TRBV6-1	14	TRBJ1-3	CASSETGTGNTIYF
TRBV2	14	TRBJ2-7	CATSRDRESYEQYF
TRBV6-1	13	TRBJ2-1	CASSEGRGRHKFF
TRBV4-1	17	NA	CASSQNPPGVNDDEQYF
TRBV5-1	15	TRBJ1-2	CASSLGQGGFEQSTF
TRBV4-1	15	TRBJ1-3	CASSQQGVLGNTIYF
TRBV6-1	11	TRBJ2-3	CASSDTGLQYF
TRBV11-2	14	TRBJ2-1	CASTAPSAYNEQFF
TRBV18	13	TRBJ2-3	CASSSFPMDTQYF
TRBV7-3	14	TRBJ2-7	CASSPSGGDHEQYF
TRBV6-5	14	TRBJ1-2	CASSSNPEGYGYTF
TRBV7-9	14	TRBJ1-4	CASSRGLTNEKLFF
TRBV19	16	TRBJ2-7	CASSIDPGVGLYEQYF
TRBV6-1	14	TRBJ1-1	CASSDLDTYTEAFF
TRBV6-1	14	TRBJ2-7	CASSGTGVYYEQYF
TRBV7-2	14	TRBJ2-5	CASSLMRAAGTQYF
TRBV23-1	14	TRBJ1-5	CASSQLDPPKPQHF
TRBV6-1	14	TRBJ2-7	CASSVEAGDYEQYF
TRBV7-3	14	TRBJ2-2	CASSETSNTGELFF
TRBV29-1	12	TRBJ2-5	CSVETRQETQYF
TRBV14	14	TRBJ2-5	CASSQEWLRETQYF
TRBV5-4	14	TRBJ2-7	CASSSGGELYEQYF
TRBV4-1	16	TRBJ2-5	CASSQETTRNQETQYF
TRBV4-2	19	TRBJ2-6	CASSQGRGPTPADPNVLTF
TRBV7-2	16	TRBJ1-3	CASSFRTGGSGNTIYF
TRBV2	14	TRBJ2-1	CASSVIRVESRQFF
TRBV10-2	13	TRBJ1-5	CASSKQGNQPQHF
TRBV6-1	13	TRBJ2-7	CASSRDLLYEQYF
TRBV5-1	14	TRBJ1-1	CASSVMGTRIEAFF
TRBV5-1	15	TRBJ2-3	CASSLSGRATDTQYF
TRBV5-1	13	TRBJ2-7	CASSLGPGYEQYF
TRBV6-5	15	TRBJ2-1	CASSSSGGANNEQFF
TRBV7-9	16	TRBJ2-4	CASSREAAIAKNIQYF